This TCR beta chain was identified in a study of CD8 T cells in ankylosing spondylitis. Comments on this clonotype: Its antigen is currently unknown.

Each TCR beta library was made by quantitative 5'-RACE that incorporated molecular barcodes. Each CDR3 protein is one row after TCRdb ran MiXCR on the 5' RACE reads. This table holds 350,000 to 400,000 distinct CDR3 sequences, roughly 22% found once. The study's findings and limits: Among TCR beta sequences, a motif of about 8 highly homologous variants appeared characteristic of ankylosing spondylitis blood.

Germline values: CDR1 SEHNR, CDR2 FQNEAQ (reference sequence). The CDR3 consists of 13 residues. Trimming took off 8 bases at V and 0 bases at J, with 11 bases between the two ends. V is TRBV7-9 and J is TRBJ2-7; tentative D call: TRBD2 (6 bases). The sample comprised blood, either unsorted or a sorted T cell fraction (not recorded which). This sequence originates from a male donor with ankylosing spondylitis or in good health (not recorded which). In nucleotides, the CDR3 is TGTGCCAGCCAAAGCGGGTACTCCTACGAGCAGTACTTC. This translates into CASQSGYSYEQYF.